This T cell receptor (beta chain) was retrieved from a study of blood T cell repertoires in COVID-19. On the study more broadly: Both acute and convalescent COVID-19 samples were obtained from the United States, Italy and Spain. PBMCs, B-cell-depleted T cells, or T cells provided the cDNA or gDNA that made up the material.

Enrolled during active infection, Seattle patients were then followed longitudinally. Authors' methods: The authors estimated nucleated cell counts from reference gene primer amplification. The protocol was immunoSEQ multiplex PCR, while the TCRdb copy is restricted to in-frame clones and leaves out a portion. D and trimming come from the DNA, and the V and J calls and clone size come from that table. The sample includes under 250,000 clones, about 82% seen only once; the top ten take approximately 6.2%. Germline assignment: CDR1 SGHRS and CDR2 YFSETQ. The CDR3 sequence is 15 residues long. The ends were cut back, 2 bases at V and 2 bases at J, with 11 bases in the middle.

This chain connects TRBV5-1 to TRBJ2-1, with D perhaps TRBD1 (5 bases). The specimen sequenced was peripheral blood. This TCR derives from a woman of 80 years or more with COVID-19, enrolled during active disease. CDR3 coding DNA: TGCGCCAGCAGCTTCGGACAACCTGCCTACAATGAGCAGTTCTTC. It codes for CASSFGQPAYNEQFF.